The following is a T cell receptor (beta chain) sequence with its context. This entry is derived from a study of blood T cells in healthy people across ages. Trimming shortened V by 4 bases and J by 3 bases, and 14 bases separated the two germline ends. Germline assignment: CDR1 SGHTA and CDR2 FQGNSA. This CDR3 comprises 15 residues. Alongside a J-beta primer mix, a sample-barcoded 5' primer served in a second PCR lasting about 7 to 11 cycles. TCRdb ran MiXCR on the 5' RACE reads and lists one entry per CDR3 protein. The sample records 1.5 million to 2 million distinct CDR3 sequences, around half being singletons.

The chain combines TRBV7-2 with TRBJ2-3, with unresolved D. The receptor was isolated from a middle-aged woman in good health. Sequencing input: blood. In DNA form, the CDR3 reads TGTGCCAGCAGCTCGTCTGTGAGGCCGACAGATACGCAGTATTTT. Translation: CASSSSVRPTDTQYF.